The T cell receptor (beta chain) described here comes from a study of T cell repertoires in cytomegalovirus infection. Study background: As its CMV epitopes, the study selected recently identified HLA-C-restricted and well-studied HLA-B-restricted targets. An indication of both CMV infection and matching HLA type came from public TCR beta signatures.

TCRdb reprocessed the reads via MiXCR and lists one record per CDR3 protein. The sample has a few hundred thousand distinct CDR3 sequences, just under 35% seen once. As regards this clonotype: What it binds is not known.

Study results and limitations: HLA-C-restricted CMV-specific TCR beta clonotypes were dominant in the ex vivo response. Public TCR beta family frequency separated CMV-and-HLA carriers, including in an independent cohort.

Germline V gene sequence: CDR1 MNHNS, CDR2 SASEGT. The CDR3 runs to 15 residues. Germline trimming cut 6 bases from V and 0 bases from J; bases unmatched to any gene: 8. The sequencing here drew on cultured PBMCs, taken from culture after CMV antigen stimulation. This sequence originates from a human donor in good health (CMV status not recorded). Some clones in this sample may be carry-over from other donors' samples. The chain uses TRBV6-1 and TRBJ2-7, with 7 bases matching TRBD1. Written as DNA, the CDR3 is TGTGCCAGCAGCCAAGGACAGGAGAGCTCCTACGAGCAGTACTTC. Translation: CASSQGQESSYEQYF.